This T cell receptor beta chain was sequenced in a study of blood T cell repertoires in COVID-19. Study context: Donors in the United States, Italy and Spain gave samples during acute or convalescent COVID-19.

The CDR3 spans 16 residues. After removal of 0 bases from V and 7 bases from J, the junction contained 11 bases not matched to a gene. The V gene's germline CDR1 is KGHSH and CDR2 LQKENI. Authors' methods: Cell counts per sample came from amplifying reference gene primers. This table comes from immunoSEQ multiplex PCR, and its TCRdb copy is limited to in-frame clones, with some not included. D and trimming were read from the DNA, whereas the V and J calls and clone size are those reported in that table. The sample holds about 150,000 clones; 70% to 90% are singletons and the top ten take around 3.5%.

The V gene is TRBV18, the J gene TRBJ1-1, with 7 positions matching TRBD1. The sample comprised peripheral blood. This clonotype was obtained from a man aged 65-85 years with acute or convalescent COVID-19. The CDR3 is CASSPPSGTVGNEAFF. DNA for the CDR3: TGTGCCAGCTCACCACCCTCGGGGACAGTTGGTAATGAAGCTTTCTTT. Together with reference TRBV18 and TRBJ1-1, the CDR3 gives the full variable domain: NAGVMQNPRHLVRRRGQEARLRCSPMKGHSHVYWYRQLPEEGLKFMVYLQKENIIDESGMPKERFSAEFPKEGPSILRIQQVVRGDSAAYFCASSPPSGTVGNEAFFGQGTRLTVV.